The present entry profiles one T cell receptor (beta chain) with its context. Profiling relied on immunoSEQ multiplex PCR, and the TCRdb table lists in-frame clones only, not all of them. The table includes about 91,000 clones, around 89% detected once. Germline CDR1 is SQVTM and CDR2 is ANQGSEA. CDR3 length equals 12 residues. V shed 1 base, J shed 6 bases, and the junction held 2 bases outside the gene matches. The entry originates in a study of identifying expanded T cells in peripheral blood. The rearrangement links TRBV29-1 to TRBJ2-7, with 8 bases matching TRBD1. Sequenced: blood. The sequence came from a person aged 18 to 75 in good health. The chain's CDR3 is CSVEGTGPEQYF. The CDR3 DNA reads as TGCAGCGTTGAAGGGACAGGGCCCGAGCAGTACTTC.